This T cell receptor (beta chain) was sequenced during a study of HIV-infected patients and healthy controls. Study-level results: In healthy controls, MAIT alpha CDR3s were common; in HIV+ repertoires, severely depleted.

Follow-up blood was drawn about 14 weeks, roughly three months, after antiretroviral therapy began. All unsorted peripheral T cells were captured because whole blood was used without fractionation. Reverse transcription used about 510 ng RNA and constant-region primers for alpha and beta. Alpha and beta chain libraries were made separately by chain-specific third strand synthesis with multiplexing indices. TCRdb re-analysed the 5' RACE reads in MiXCR, keeping a single row per CDR3 protein. The sample yields thousands of distinct CDR3 sequences, around 30% seen once. About this clonotype itself: Antigen: not known.

The sample consisted of blood, taken during antiretroviral therapy. The TCR was taken from an adult with HIV infection.

The CDR3 DNA sequence: TGTGCCAGCAGGGCCTCCGGGACACCCTACGGATACTTC. Protein sequence: CASRASGTPYGYF. V and J are TRBV28 and TRBJ2-7, with D maybe TRBD1 (6 bases). Germline CDR1 MDHEN, CDR2 SYDVKM. The CDR3 length is 13 residues. V dropped 6 bases and J dropped 13 bases, with 22 bases sitting between them.